The 26 T cell receptor beta chains reported below all come from one sample, sequenced in a study of spatial heterogeneity in lung cancer. Each CDR3 protein is one row after TCRdb ran MiXCR on the 5' RACE reads. Of 9,500 to 12,000 distinct CDR3 sequences listed, approximately 7.5% are singletons. Study-level results: Tumor mutation counts were tracked by expanded intratumoral alpha and beta TCR counts.

Their antigen targets remain unknown. Sample time point: sample taken at primary tumor resection. Source: lung tumor tissue, taken at surgery. The receptors originated from a female donor with early-stage non-small cell lung cancer.

Worth noting for this clonotype: Because the library targeted alpha chains, this beta chain is an off-target read whose size means little. The chain has TRBV7-2 and TRBJ2-7; D is undetermined. This CDR3 has 14 residues. CDR1 is SGHTA, CDR2 FQGNSA, per germline. Trimming pared 5 bases from V and 4 bases from J, leaving 15 bases between. The CDR3 bases are TGTGCCAGCAGCCCAGAATGGGTTTTTTACGAGCAGTACTTC. It encodes CASSPEWVFYEQYF.

By share of the sample, this clonotype is medium-sized. This beta chain came through as a stray read in a library set up for alpha chains, and its size says little. The V call is TRBV7-2, the J call TRBJ2-1; 9 bases agree with TRBD2. V shed 5 bases and J 9 bases; nucleotides not matched to a gene: 14. This CDR3 is built from 16 residues. CDR1 and CDR2 from the germline V gene are SGHTA and FQGNSA. The CDR3 DNA reads TGTGCCAGCAGCCTCCGCGGGCGGGGGGGCCAAGGTGAGCAGTTCTTC. Translating gives CASSLRGRGGQGEQFF. The variable domain in full, completed from reference TRBV7-2 and TRBJ2-1, reads GAGVSQSPSNKVTEKGKDVELRCDPISGHTALYWYRQSLGQGLEFLIYFQGNSAPDKSGLPSDRFSAERTGGSVSTLTIQRTQQEDSAVYLCASSLRGRGGQGEQFFGPGTRLTVL.

This clonotype has a count of ten or more. With the library built for alpha chains, this beta chain is off target and its frequency is not meaningful. The J gene is TRBJ2-1, the V gene TRBV9, with TRBD2 identical over 7 bases. Germline V gene data show CDR1 as SGDLS and CDR2 as YYNGEE. V was clipped by 0 bases and J by 2 bases; unmatched bases: 5. This CDR3 spans 16 amino acids. CDR3 DNA: TGTGCCAGCAGCGTAGAGAAGCGGGGTGCCTACAATGAGCAGTTCTTC. This codes for CASSVEKRGAYNEQFF.

This clonotype has ten or more counts. For a library built for alpha chains, this beta chain is a stray read; little rests on its size. The V gene is TRBV4-2, the J gene TRBJ1-3, with D unresolved. CDR1 and CDR2 (germline): LGHNA, YNFKEQ. V was trimmed by 2 bases and J by 0 bases, leaving 8 bases between them. There are 15 residues in the CDR3. This CDR3 reads CASSQTESSGNTIYF. CDR3 nucleotides: TGTGCCAGCAGCCAAACGGAGAGCTCTGGAAACACCATATATTTT.

About this clonotype itself: The library was built for alpha chains, so this beta chain is an off-target read and its size means little. The CDR3 DNA reads TGCAGTGCTAGAGTGAGCGGGGGAGGCACAGATACGCAGTATTTT. Translation gives CSARVSGGGTDTQYF. The chain is built from TRBV20-1 and TRBJ2-3; 8 nucleotides match TRBD2. With 1 base clipped from V and 1 base from J, the junction kept 4 bases outside the gene matches. CDR3 length: 15 amino acids. CDR1 is DFQATT and CDR2 is SNEGSKA in the germline V gene (reference sequence).

This clonotype was picked up many times. Being off target in a library aimed at alpha chains, this beta chain has a size of little meaning. J is TRBJ1-4 and V is TRBV12-3 or TRBV12-4; D unresolved. Trimming took off 6 bases at V and 11 bases at J, with 16 bases between the two ends. CDR3 length: 13 amino acids. CDR3: CASSLGALGKLFF. In DNA form, the CDR3 reads TGTGCCAGCAGCCTCGGTGCCCTGGGGAAACTGTTTTTT.

This clonotype was observed at least ten times. The size of this beta chain means little, since it is a stray read in a library made for alpha chains. V and J are TRBV20-1 and TRBJ2-5; D uncertain. The CDR3 runs 14 residues. Germline assignment: CDR1 DFQATT and CDR2 SNEGSKA (reference sequence). Deletions cut 0 bases from V and 3 bases from J, with 11 bases between. The CDR3 sequence is CSARDLGPEETQYF. CDR3 DNA sequence: TGCAGTGCTAGAGATCTGGGTCCGGAAGAGACCCAGTACTTC.

This clonotype occurred many times. This beta chain came through as a stray read in a library set up for alpha chains, and its size says little. The J gene is TRBJ2-3, the V gene TRBV7-2; possibly TRBD2 for D (6 bases). Germline CDR1 and CDR2: SGHTA and FQGNSA. The CDR3 is made up of 13 amino acids. Trimming took 1 base from V and 11 from J, leaving 13 bases between them. Here the CDR3 reads CASSLGTAGRQYF. For the CDR3, the DNA is TGTGCCAGCAGCTTAGGTACGGCGGGGAGGCAGTATTTT.

Worth noting for this clonotype: Since the library was made to target alpha chains, this beta chain is a stray read and its abundance is not meaningful. The rearrangement uses TRBV29-1 and TRBJ2-3, with 8 bases aligning to TRBD2. The CDR3 loop spans 15 amino acids. Germline V lookup: CDR1 SQVTM, CDR2 ANQGSEA. J gave up 0 bases and V 5 bases, and 7 bases lay outside the gene matches. As DNA, the CDR3 is TGCAGCGTTCGAGGGACTAGAGAAAGCACAGATACGCAGTATTTT. It codes for CSVRGTRESTDTQYF.

This clonotype was counted at least ten times. Found in a library prepared for alpha chains, this beta chain is an off-target read, and its abundance has little meaning. This chain connects TRBV5-1 to TRBJ1-1; D is perhaps TRBD1 (6 bases). V was trimmed by 0 bases and J by 2 bases, leaving 11 bases between them. This CDR3 region has 15 residues. Germline CDR1 is SGHRS and CDR2 is YFSETQ. CDR3 residues: CASSLGLQGNTEAFF. The CDR3 DNA reads as TGCGCCAGCAGCTTGGGACTACAGGGAAACACTGAAGCTTTCTTT.

This clonotype was counted ten times or more. In a library made to pick up alpha chains, this beta chain is a stray read with a size that means little. The chain combines TRBV28 with TRBJ1-2, with 7 bases aligning to TRBD1. Looked up from germline, CDR1 is MDHEN and CDR2 is SYDVKM. The CDR3 totals 14 residues. Trimming removed 6 bases from V and 4 bases from J; junction bases left unmatched: 8. In DNA form, the CDR3 reads TGTGCCAGCAGGAACAGGGGTATCCTCTATGGCTACACCTTC. It specifies CASRNRGILYGYTF.

Details on this clonotype: The library was designed around alpha chains, so this beta chain is a stray read whose abundance carries little weight. The chain couples TRBV7-9 to TRBJ1-1; D possibly corresponds to TRBD1 (5 bases). Germline V gene data show CDR1 as SEHNR and CDR2 as FQNEAQ (reference sequence). The CDR3 loop spans 14 amino acids. The V gene lost 2 bases and the J gene lost 1 base, with 8 bases spanning the gap. The CDR3 DNA is TGTGCCAGCAGCTTATTGAGGGGGAACACTGAAGCTTTCTTT. It encodes CASSLLRGNTEAFF.

This clonotype came up many times. This beta chain is an off-target read within a library intended for alpha chains, so its frequency means little. CDR3 bases: TGTGCCAGCAGCTTGGGGACTAAGGAGCAGTACTTC. Translated: CASSLGTKEQYF. The chain combines TRBV5-5 with TRBJ2-7, with a weak D call TRBD2 (6 bases). Germline CDR1 SGHKS, CDR2 YYEKEE (reference sequence). Trimming removed 0 bases at V and 7 bases at J, with 8 bases between. CDR3 length equals 12 residues. The whole variable domain, remainder taken from reference TRBV5-5 and TRBJ2-7, is DAGVTQSPTHLIKTRGQQVTLRCSPISGHKSVSWYQQVLGQGPQFIFQYYEKEERGRGNFPDRFSARQFPNYSSELNVNALLLGDSALYLCASSLGTKEQYFGPGTRLTVT.

The sample holds many counts of this clonotype. This beta chain appears as a stray read in a library generated for alpha chains; its size is not informative. The V and J genes are TRBV20-1 and TRBJ1-5; D gene uncertain. The CDR3 contains 14 residues. Trimming took off 6 bases at V and 2 bases at J, with 14 bases between the two ends. Germline CDR1 DFQATT, CDR2 SNEGSKA (reference sequence). CDR3 protein: CSAGSGGGNQPQHF. In nucleotides, the CDR3 is TGCAGTGCCGGATCGGGAGGCGGCAATCAGCCCCAGCATTTT.

Notes on this clonotype: Because this beta chain is a stray read in a library intended to capture alpha chains, its abundance should not be given much weight. The genes are TRBV11-3 and TRBJ2-2; a possible D gene is TRBD2 (6 bases). Germline CDR1 is SGHNT and CDR2 is YENEEA. Trimming shortened V by 2 bases and J by 5 bases, and 12 bases separated the two germline ends. The CDR3 totals 15 residues. CDR3 in DNA: TGTGCCAGCAGCTTATCGGGGGTTGCGACCGGGGAGCTGTTTTTT. It translates to CASSLSGVATGELFF.

This clonotype appeared many times. Being off target in a library aimed at alpha chains, this beta chain has a size of little meaning. The CDR3 here is CASSRDSGNTIYF. DNA of the CDR3: TGTGCCAGCAGCAGGGACTCTGGAAACACCATATATTTT. The chain links TRBV6-5 to TRBJ1-3, with a possible D match to TRBD1 (5 bases). Germline CDR1 MNHEY, CDR2 SVGAGI. Trimming removed 6 bases from V and 0 bases from J, with 6 bases in between. The CDR3 is 13 amino acids.

A few counts support this clonotype. This beta chain was picked up by a library intended for alpha chains and is off target, so its count carries little meaning. This chain uses TRBV5-1 with TRBJ2-1; no clear D. The length of the CDR3 is 15 residues. Trimming removed 0 bases from V and 10 bases from J, with 17 bases in between. Germline CDR1 SGHRS, CDR2 YFSETQ. The CDR3 region is CASSLASGDLGEQFF. The CDR3 bases are TGCGCCAGCAGCTTGGCGTCGGGTGATCTCGGGGAGCAGTTCTTC.

The sample holds many counts of this clonotype. Because this beta chain is a stray read in a library intended to capture alpha chains, its abundance should not be given much weight. The V gene is TRBV10-3, the J gene TRBJ1-5; no reliable D call. Germline V gives CDR1 ENHRY, CDR2 SYGVKD. The CDR3 runs to 14 residues. The ends were cut back, 6 bases at V and 3 bases at J, with 12 bases in the middle. The CDR3: CAISVGIPNQPQHF. The DNA for the CDR3 is TGTGCCATCAGCGTCGGGATACCCAATCAGCCCCAGCATTTT.

There are a few counts of this clonotype. Within a library made for alpha chains, this beta chain is off target, and its count is uninformative. The genes are TRBV7-8 and TRBJ2-7, with D uncertain. Germline CDR1 is SGHVS and CDR2 is FQNEAQ. The CDR3 is 14 residues long. V was cut by 5 bases and J by 0 bases, with 11 bases left in between. CDR3 region: CASSPEAISYEQYF. CDR3 nucleotide sequence: TGTGCCAGCAGCCCAGAGGCCATCTCCTACGAGCAGTACTTC.

This clonotype was picked up a small number of times. Being off target in a library aimed at alpha chains, this beta chain has a size of little meaning. The rearrangement joins TRBV11-2 to TRBJ2-7; TRBD1 matches at 10 bases. V dropped 4 bases and J dropped 3; count of bases not matched to a gene: 3. The CDR3 consists of 14 residues. Germline CDR1 is SGHAT and CDR2 is FQNNGV. In DNA, the CDR3 is TGTGCCAGCAGCTCGGGGACAGGGGACTACGAGCAGTACTTC. Residues: CASSSGTGDYEQYF.

This clonotype came up many times. This beta chain came through as a stray read in a library set up for alpha chains, and its size says little. The chain carries TRBV11-2 and TRBJ2-2; maybe TRBD1 (5 bases). CDR1 and CDR2 (germline): SGHAT, FQNNGV. V was cut by 0 bases and J by 3 bases, with 8 bases left in between. There are 15 residues in the CDR3. CDR3 in DNA: TGTGCCAGCAGCTTAGAATCCAGGGACACCGGGGAGCTGTTTTTT. Amino acid sequence: CASSLESRDTGELFF.

Ten or more counts support this clonotype. Because this beta chain is a stray read in a library intended to capture alpha chains, its abundance should not be given much weight. The gene calls are TRBV24-1 and TRBJ2-7, with 10 bases identical to TRBD2. Germline loops: CDR1 KGHDR, CDR2 SFDVKD. V shed 4 bases, J shed 3 bases, and the junction held 5 bases outside the gene matches. There are 15 residues in the CDR3. The CDR3 is CATSDRTSGIYEQYF. Written as DNA, the CDR3 is TGTGCCACCAGTGACAGGACTAGCGGAATCTACGAGCAGTACTTC.

This clonotype was detected many times. The library was designed around alpha chains, so this beta chain is a stray read whose abundance carries little weight. The genes are TRBV25-1 and TRBJ1-5, with D possibly TRBD1 on 5 matching bases. The V gene's germline CDR1 is MGHDK and CDR2 SYGVNS. The CDR3 has 13 residues. Trimming cost V 3 bases and J 7 bases, with 10 bases left between them. CDR3 nucleotide sequence: TGTGCCAGCAGTGATGGTGGGGGGCAGCCCCAGCATTTT. Translating it yields CASSDGGGQPQHF.

This clonotype was observed at least ten times. This beta chain is off target for a library built for alpha chains, so its abundance means little. V gene TRBV12-3 or TRBV12-4 combines with J gene TRBJ1-1; no clear D. V dropped 6 bases and J dropped 5 bases, with 13 bases sitting between them. CDR3 length equals 13 residues. The CDR3: CASSLDGITEAFF. CDR3 nucleotide sequence: TGTGCCAGCAGCTTGGACGGAATAACTGAAGCTTTCTTT.

This clonotype has ten or more counts. This beta chain turned up in a library designed for alpha chains; as an off-target read, its abundance says little. This chain joins TRBV4-2 and TRBJ2-3, with 8 bases identical to TRBD2. Germline V gene sequence: CDR1 LGHNA, CDR2 YNFKEQ. This CDR3 is built from 16 residues. The J segment lost 3 bases and the V segment lost 4 bases, leaving 9 bases of the junction unmatched. In DNA, the CDR3 is TGTGCCAGCAGCCCAGGACTAGCCGGCATAACAGATACGCAGTATTTT. Amino acids: CASSPGLAGITDTQYF.

This clonotype has a count of ten or more. In a library made to pick up alpha chains, this beta chain is a stray read with a size that means little. This rearrangement joins TRBV11-2 to TRBJ1-5; possibly TRBD1 for D (6 bases). CDR1 and CDR2 (germline): SGHAT, FQNNGV. The CDR3 length is 13 residues. Trimming pared 5 bases from V and 6 bases from J, leaving 11 bases between. CDR3 nucleotide sequence: TGTGCCAGCAGCCAGGGGAAAGGTCAGCCCCAGCATTTT. Its translation: CASSQGKGQPQHF.